This T cell receptor beta chain is from a study of CD4+ T cells in melanoma. Whole-study findings and limits: Reportedly, melanoma neoantigen-specific CD4+ T cells showed varied differentiation states. A reported correlation linked neoantigen-specific CD4+ T cells to CD8+, macrophage and B cell function.

The CDR3 sequence is 15 residues long. With V trimmed by 1 base and J by 4 bases, 7 bases remained unmatched. The germline V gene encodes CDR1 KGHSH and CDR2 LQKENI. In the case of this clone: Antigen unknown.

TCRdb's table, derived via immunoSEQ multiplex PCR, lists solely in-frame clones and lacks some. Seen here are 12,000 to 15,000 clones, 60% to 70% observed once, and the top ten hold about a sixth. This chain connects TRBV18 to TRBJ2-7; 7 bases line up with TRBD2. The sequenced sample consisted of cells from a culture (not recorded whether cultured in vitro). The TCR was taken from a human donor with melanoma. The CDR3 sequence is CASSPLAGEYYEQYF. CDR3 DNA: TGTGCCAGCTCACCACTGGCGGGGGAATATTACGAGCAGTACTTC. The entire variable domain, with the rest obtained from reference TRBV18 and TRBJ2-7, is as follows: NAGVMQNPRHLVRRRGQEARLRCSPMKGHSHVYWYRQLPEEGLKFMVYLQKENIIDESGMPKERFSAEFPKEGPSILRIQQVVRGDSAAYFCASSPLAGEYYEQYFGPGTRLTVT.